The table lists the clone carrying this TCR beta chain with a few counts. The data derive from a study of T-cell reconstitution after alpha-beta-depleted transplantation in children. During its preparation, the TCRbeta library received unique molecular identifiers. TCRdb reanalysed the PCR reads using MiXCR and keeps one entry per CDR3 protein. The sample contains about 350,000 distinct CDR3 sequences, roughly 13% of which appear only once. The germline V gene encodes CDR1 MNHEY and CDR2 SVGEGT. This CDR3 is built from 17 residues. V lost 2 bases to trimming and J lost 0 bases, with 14 bases between them.

This clonotype originated in a human donor who donated a stem cell graft to a child with Fanconi anemia. Material: PBMCs, obtained from the stem cell graft. The V call is TRBV6-2 or TRBV6-3, the J call TRBJ2-1; D is possibly TRBD2 (6 bases). The CDR3 loop is CASSYRRGRSSYNEQFF. The CDR3 DNA reads TGTGCCAGCAGTTACAGGAGGGGCAGGAGCTCCTACAATGAGCAGTTCTTC.